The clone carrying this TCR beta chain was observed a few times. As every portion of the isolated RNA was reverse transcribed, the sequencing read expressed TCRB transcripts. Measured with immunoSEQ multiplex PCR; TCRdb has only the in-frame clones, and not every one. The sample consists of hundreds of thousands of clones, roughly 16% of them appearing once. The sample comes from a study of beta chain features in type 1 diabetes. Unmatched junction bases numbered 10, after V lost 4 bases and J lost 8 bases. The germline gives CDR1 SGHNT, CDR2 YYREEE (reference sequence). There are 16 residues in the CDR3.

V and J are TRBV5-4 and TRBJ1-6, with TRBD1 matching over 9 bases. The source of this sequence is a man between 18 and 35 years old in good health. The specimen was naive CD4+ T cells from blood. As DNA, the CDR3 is TGTGCCAGCAGCAGAACGAACCGGGACAGGGATTCACCCCTCCACTTT. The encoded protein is CASSRTNRDRDSPLHF.